What follows describes a single TCR beta chain. This clone came up once. Its antigen is still unknown. No much larger clone exists at a distance of one base, and base qualities are not known. The sample comes from a study of cytomegalovirus exposure and HLA in healthy donors (dated by TCRdb to the late 2010s). As for the study more broadly: In an earlier analysis of about 560 of the donors, around 300 Gb of sequence data and 117 million unique TCR beta sequences from some 170 million T cells were reported. Several DR-DQ haplotypes were treated as single units for association and clustering because of strong linkage in the cohort. The later analysis used no new phenotypic data to find candidate immune exposures, relying instead on TCR beta sequences and their occurrence across donors. Among the roughly 400 genotyped donors, approximately 77% belonged to the genetic ancestry cluster associated with self-reported Caucasian donors. To decide whether each TCR beta V gene segment behaved as functional or pseudogenic, an earlier analysis of approximately 590 of the donors relied on high-throughput TCR beta sequencing. The study aimed to test whether signatures of past pathogen exposure could be identified by cataloging public T cell receptors. A later analysis re-analyzed previously published TCR beta repertoires from 666 donors and added high-resolution HLA genotyping to study TCR occurrence patterns. Across under 500 genotyped donors of the cohort, an average of roughly 250,000 unique TCR beta nucleotide sequences per donor were sequenced, and roughly a sixth of those sequences were non-productive. The study used immunosequencing to profile the T cell repertoires of 666 subjects and linked those repertoires to cytomegalovirus serostatus. Alongside the repertoire data, information on donor age, sex, ethnicity and CMV serostatus was compiled. Typing coverage differed by locus: A, B, C, DRB1 and DQB1 were typed in roughly 620-630 donors, DQA1 in 500 to 550, DPA1 in roughly 590, and DPB1 in just under 490. All discovery cohort repertoires had been generated on a single sequencing platform. In a later genetic analysis, genome-wide SNP genotypes for about 55% of the roughly 700 donors were used, and that subset was treated as a discovery cohort. Both class I and class II loci were covered by HLA typing, at four-digit resolution. Approximately 300 gigabases of sequencing data and approximately 92 million unique TCR sequences made up an early release that covered over 550 HLA-typed donors. The study combined high-throughput TCR immunosequencing, statistical association of individual TCRs with disease status, and machine learning to predict cytomegalovirus infection status. A separate validation cohort of 100 to 150 different subjects was used in addition to the roughly 640-subject first cohort. Study-wide conclusions, independent of this receptor: Approximately 18 rarely observed V segments, including chromosome 9 orphons, were excluded from the earlier analysis of 550 to 700 of the donors because counts were too low. According to a later analysis, TCR association rates differed among HLA loci, with DRB1 alleles showing the most associated TCRs and HLA-C alleles showing the fewest. According to a later analysis, most CMV-associated TCR beta chains appeared to be HLA-restricted, and the HLA associations seemed to be driven largely by CMV exposure. In a later analysis, several top co-occurrence clusters were reported to appear linked to parvovirus B19, influenza, CMV and Epstein-Barr virus. Some IMGT-functional V segments, including TRBV6-2 and TRBV6-3, could not be told apart with the 87-base-pair reads, so those segments were excluded. In an earlier analysis of 587 of the donors, most TCR beta V segments were observed in productive rearrangements about 87% or about 30% of the time, broadly matching IMGT annotations. In the study, around 160 TCR beta chains were listed as associated with cytomegalovirus. Correlated functional status among segregating V segments might be attributable to linkage disequilibrium, but an unknown experimental factor could not be ruled out. When HLA alleles, especially DR and DQ, strongly co-occurred, TCR associations were difficult to assign to individual alleles. Specific HLA alleles were associated with roughly 17,000 TCR beta sequences at a false discovery rate of 0.05 in a later analysis. A further reported finding was that TCR beta sequences accurately predicted the HLA-A and HLA-B alleles for most subjects in the first cohort. Because some donors lacked HLA typing at each locus, the association tests relied only on the typed subset. A cluster of highly shared sequence variants was judged likely to be a technical artifact of the sequencing pipeline. The presence/absence analyses assumed that sequencing depth was roughly uniform across donors, and that assumption may not be true. For the cohort, immune exposure information was limited to CMV serostatus. A later analysis found that HLA-associated TCR beta chains were more clonally expanded and had lower generation probabilities than equally common non-associated chains. Most TCR sequences were observed very rarely across donors, whereas some public TCRs were present in many individuals. In both the original and validation cohorts, the classifier was reported to diagnose cytomegalovirus status with high specificity and sensitivity. The authors suggested that the approach could potentially be generalized to other disease states and immunological phenotypes. According to a later genetic analysis, donors in an Asian-associated ancestry cluster had fewer N-insertions in productive TCRs than the approximately 650-donor mean. A few of the identified cytomegalovirus-associated TCR beta chains were confirmed in vitro to be specific for cytomegalovirus antigens. The cohort was sequenced for TCR beta chains only, and without alpha or paired-chain data the features that could be detected were limited. A later genetic analysis associated a missense DCLRE1C variant with V-gene and J-gene trimming of TCR beta chains, and an independent cohort replicated the association.

Library construction relied on the immunoSEQ multiplex PCR assay. For the multiplex PCR, a mixture combining 60 forward primers for TCR Vbeta segments and 13 reverse primers for TCR Jbeta segments was used. The CDR3 region of rearranged TCR beta genes was amplified from genomic DNA by a multiplex PCR assay. The Illumina HiSeq System was used to sequence the amplified TCR beta libraries as 87-base-pair reads. Turning to the authors' computational methods: A later analysis tallied roughly 80 million unique TCR beta chains across the 650 to 750 repertoires, and approximately 11 million of those chains were shared by two or more donors. A nearest-neighbor algorithm error-corrected the raw reads and collapsed the reads into unique sequences, merging closely related sequences to remove PCR and sequencing errors. To assign V, D and J gene segments, CDR3 sequences were aligned to IMGT reference sequences. Each retained sequence needed at least a six-nucleotide match to both a V gene segment and a J gene segment. A rearrangement counted as productive if the CDR3 had no stop codons and remained in frame with V and J, and every other rearrangement counted as non-productive. CDR3 was defined according to IMGT convention as the region running from the second conserved V-encoded cysteine to the conserved J-encoded phenylalanine. Sequences without an unambiguous match to a single V gene segment were excluded from the earlier analysis of approximately 600 of the donors. In an earlier analysis of a few hundred of the donors, V segments were called functional above 56.7% productive rearrangements and were called segregating when the between-donor standard deviation exceeded 5%. A statistical classification framework was built for diagnosing cytomegalovirus status from the catalog of TCR beta chain sequences. In a later analysis, V and J genes were assigned by comparing TCR nucleotide sequences against IMGT/GENE-DB human TR gene sequences. A later analysis assigned CDR3 sequences and most-parsimonious VDJ recombination scenarios with the TCRdist pipeline. In a later analysis, each TCR beta chain was defined by its CDR3 amino acid sequence together with its V-gene family, and reads lacking a unique V-gene family were excluded. To address suspected cross-contamination and a sequencing artifact, a later analysis removed roughly 580 highly shared, low-generation-probability nucleotide sequences. A later analysis calculated a clonal expansion index for each public chain from normalized within-repertoire ranks of inferred template counts. In a later analysis, generation probabilities were computed with a VDJ recombination model fitted to out-of-frame rearrangements, and the resulting probabilities were checked against IGoR. Hypergeometric tests were used in a later analysis to score TCR-TCR, TCR-HLA and TCR-CMV co-occurrence, with a repertoire-size bias correction applied to the TCR pairs. To estimate false discovery rates, a later analysis permuted the HLA or CMV assignments 20 times. In a later analysis, co-occurring TCRs were grouped using DBSCAN, and TCRdist sequence similarity was added for clustering within HLA-allele-positive subsets. Repertoires with fewer than 30,000 or more than 120,000 public chains were left out of co-occurrence clustering, as were five repertoires with anomalous nucleotide sharing. In TCRdb, the immuneACCESS table is reduced to in-frame sequences with V and J assigned. These tables do not hold every clone; where another copy was compared, an unresolved V gene accounts for under half, and the others remain unexplained. D and trimming were read from the DNA, whereas the V and J calls and clone size are those reported in that table. Present in this sample are approximately 130,000 clones, over 70% of which were seen just once. The ten biggest clones cover roughly 1.5% of the sample.

The cohort consisted of 666 healthy bone marrow donors. All cohort members were sampled while nominally healthy, although unrecorded immune exposures were likely present. The donor tested CMV seronegative and was one of the 352 seronegative cohort members. A peripheral blood sample was collected from each donor, and TCR beta sequencing was performed on peripheral blood mononuclear cells. The Qiagen DNeasy Blood Extraction Kit was used to extract genomic DNA from the blood cell samples. The CDR3 runs 13 residues from the cysteine to the phenylalanine. Just CDR3 DNA is preserved here, 39 bases in frame from base 1. CDR1 and CDR2, looked up from the germline V gene (reference sequence), are SEHNR and FQNEAQ. V has 6 bases trimmed and J has 4 bases trimmed; junction bases matching no gene number 3.

Sequencing was done on a sample of PBMCs. This chain joins TRBV7-9 to TRBJ1-2; 9 bases in the junction line up with TRBD1. This receptor was taken from a woman younger than 30 in good health and CMV-seronegative. The DNA is as follows: TGTGCCAGCAGTCAGACAGGGGGCTATGGCTACACCTTC. It encodes CASSQTGGYGYTF.